These 8 T cell receptor beta chains were all obtained from the same sample, sequenced in a study of blood T cell repertoires in COVID-19. TCRdb keeps only in-frame clones here, not all; method: immunoSEQ multiplex PCR. The sample lists a few hundred thousand clones, roughly 87% occurring once. Sequencing was carried out using PBMCs or T cells enriched from blood (not recorded which). These receptors all come from a woman aged 25-40 years who had recovered from COVID-19.

The rearrangement links TRBV7-2 to TRBJ2-2, with 8 bases fitting TRBD2. Per germline, CDR1 SGHTA and CDR2 FQGNSA. The CDR3 loop spans 15 amino acids. V lost 5 bases and J lost 8; bases outside the gene matches: 10. CDR3 in amino acids: CASSPGSGSPGELFF. CDR3 nucleotide sequence: TGTGCCAGCAGCCCGGGCAGCGGGAGCCCAGGGGAGCTGTTTTTT.

This clone has more than one count but fewer than ten. The chain joins TRBV9 to TRBJ1-2, with 7 bases matching TRBD1. The V gene's germline CDR1 is SGDLS and CDR2 YYNGEE. J lost 5 bases, V lost 2 bases, and 9 bases had no gene match. The CDR3 consists of 15 residues. The CDR3 is CASSVVAGTEYGYTF. The CDR3 bases are TGTGCCAGCAGCGTGGTAGCAGGGACAGAATATGGCTACACCTTC.

The gene calls are TRBV28 and TRBJ1-1; D is possibly TRBD1 (5 bases). The CDR3 is 14 amino acids. Germline assignment: CDR1 MDHEN and CDR2 SYDVKM. V lost 5 bases and J 1 base, leaving 11 bases between the germline ends. The CDR3 DNA is TGTGCCAGCAGTCCCGGGACTGAGAACACTGAAGCTTTCTTT. It translates to CASSPGTENTEAFF.

The sample holds one count of this clone. The chain recombines TRBV6-1 with TRBJ2-7, with 12 nucleotides matching TRBD1. Germline V gene lookup returns CDR1 MNHNS and CDR2 SASEGT. The V segment lost 3 bases and the J segment 5 bases; nucleotides outside the gene matches: 2. CDR3 size: 14 residues. The CDR3 loop reads CASSDRDRGHEQYF. CDR3 sequence (DNA): TGTGCCAGCAGTGACCGGGACAGGGGGCACGAGCAGTACTTC.

This rearrangement joins TRBV27 to TRBJ2-7; a possible D gene is TRBD2 (5 bases). CDR1 and CDR2 (germline): MNHEY, SMNVEV (reference sequence). The CDR3 is made up of 14 amino acids. The germline V and J ends were trimmed by 3 bases and 3 bases, with 12 bases remaining between them. CDR3 DNA sequence: TGTGCCAGCAGTTTTTCATTCCGGGACTACGAGCAGTACTTC. Translation: CASSFSFRDYEQYF.

Concerning this clone: The junction differs from germline at one of its ends, possibly a read error. The chain has TRBV23-1 and TRBJ1-5, with a weak D call TRBD1 (5 bases). TRBV23-1 is an ORF; its function is uncertain. The CDR3 is 18 amino acids. As DNA, the CDR3 is TGCGCCAGCAGTAAATCGGGGCCGCTACGGGCCTTCAATCAGCCCCAGCATTTT. Its translation: CASSKSGPLRAFNQPQHF.

The genes are TRBV27 and TRBJ2-5; D ambiguous. In germline, CDR1 is MNHEY, CDR2 SMNVEV (reference sequence). There are 15 residues in the CDR3. The V end was cut by 6 bases, the J end by 5 bases, with 19 bases between. The CDR3 bases are TGTGCCAGCAGCCCACGACACCATCAAGGCGAGACCCAGTACTTC. This translates into CASSPRHHQGETQYF.

This clone was detected once. The V gene is TRBV7-9, the J gene TRBJ2-1; TRBD1 agrees at 7 bases. The V gene end was trimmed by 5 bases and the J gene end by 5 bases; junction bases not matched to a gene: 3. The germline CDR1 and CDR2 sequences are SEHNR and FQNEAQ (reference sequence). The CDR3 contains 13 residues. The CDR3 nucleotides read TGTGCCAGCAGCGGGGACAGCCACAATGAGCAGTTCTTC. Residues: CASSGDSHNEQFF.